This T cell receptor (beta chain) emerged from a study of T cells in Graves' hyperthyroidism and ophthalmopathy (dated by TCRdb to about 2019). For the study in its entirety: Peripheral blood was collected at initial diagnosis, before any treatment. A discovery cohort of around 98 patients, 43 with Graves' ophthalmopathy and 55 to 65 with stable Graves' hyperthyroidism, was used to find distinguishing TCR V-J signatures. Prospective prediction of ophthalmopathy was tested in an independent validation cohort consisting of about 19 hyperthyroidism patients and 15 to 17 patients who later progressed to ophthalmopathy. The roughly 100 discovery patients were randomly split 7:3 into training and test sets. In addition, the study compared T-cell repertoires in thyroid tissue and in blood from roughly 6 Graves' hyperthyroidism patients. After sampling, hyperthyroidism patients received methimazole starting at 30 mg daily, and ophthalmopathy patients received high-dose intravenous methylprednisolone. TCR Vbeta CDR3 sequencing of 135 peripheral blood samples (more than 40 ophthalmopathy, 70 to 85 hyperthyroidism and roughly 17 progressor patients) is reported in the paper. Paper-wide results and their limitations: Sample size was not statistically predetermined, and blinding of investigators to group allocation was not performed. Most expanded thyroid clonotypes (frequency above 0.001) were also found in blood, which suggests that blood repertoires may mirror thyroid immune responses. A model built on a 13 V-J signature distinguished ophthalmopathy from stable hyperthyroidism, reaching approximately 89% sensitivity and 81.08% specificity in cross-validation and 80%/75% in testing. In validation, progression to ophthalmopathy was predicted by the model with nearly 71% sensitivity and around 76% specificity, a median of roughly 6.4 months before onset.

Stable Graves' hyperthyroidism was defined as the absence of progression to ophthalmopathy over 18 months of follow-up. Hyperthyroidism patients were aged 18 to 65 years and newly diagnosed, with disease duration of less than 2 months. Any patient with an uncontrolled infection, another autoimmune disease, pregnancy or lactation was excluded. Diagnoses relied on clinical symptoms, serum thyroxine and TRAb, thyroid ultrasound and orbital computed tomography. PBMCs were isolated from 10 ml of fresh peripheral blood by Ficoll-Paque density gradient centrifugation. Total RNA was extracted with Trizol reagent, and quality was checked on an Agilent 2100 Bioanalyzer. This clonotype was picked up a small number of times. Which antigen it targets is not known. No base quality information exists; no much larger clone differs at one position. The TCR beta CDR3 regions were amplified from RNA transcripts. The first round of RT-PCR for the TCR CDR3 was performed with the HTBI primer set and the Qiagen OneStep RT-PCR kit. Libraries were constructed in a second round of multiplex PCR, after which size selection and purification were carried out. Paired-end sequencing of the libraries was performed with 100 bp reads on an Illumina HiSeq2000. On the study's bioinformatics: SOAPnuke was used to process the raw data, throwing out any read that contained adapters or uncalled bases, had a mean Phred below 15, or lacked an exact constant-primer or identifier match. High-quality paired reads were merged using COPE v1.2.5, and each unique nucleotide sequence was defined as a clonotype. MiTCR v1.1 was used to align the clonotypes against IMGT TRBV, TRBD and TRBJ reference segments. Only V-J combinations with frequency above 0.0001, covering about 99% of repertoires, were analysed. The TCS score was defined as the ratio of F50 (clonal expansion) to E x V (chaos), calculated using BLOSUM62-based TCRdist between CDR3 peptides within each V-J. Welch's t-statistics and random forest reduced approximately 520 V-J features to around 14, which were used in a naive Bayes classifier (R e1071). TCRdb ran its own pipeline on the public reads, namely fastp trimming at Q25 and MiXCR clone calling, and kept in-frame beta chains. Entries are consolidated by CDR3 protein sequence, retaining the most common genes and DNA. TCRdb's processing, not the authors' own work, is the source of the V and J calls. Present in this sample are more than 300,000 distinct CDR3 sequences, over 10% of which were seen just once. The top ten clonotypes cover 9.2% of the sample.

V is cut back by 0 bases and J by 3 bases, with 2 bases in the junction unmatched. Inclusive of the bounding cysteine and phenylalanine, the CDR3 is 15 residues long. Solely the CDR3 DNA is kept, with 45 bases framed from the first base. The germline V gene gives CDR1 as SGDLS and CDR2 as YYNGEE. Rearrangement joined TRBV9 to TRBJ2-4, with 8 central nucleotides matching TRBD2. The specimen sequenced was blood. The sequence derives from a woman aged 18-29 years with Graves' hyperthyroidism. CDR3 region: CASSVDGGGKNIQYF. In nucleotide form, the sequence is TGTGCCAGCAGCGTAGACGGGGGGGGCAAAAACATTCAGTACTTC.